The present TCR beta chain was sequenced within a study of molecular identifiers for immune sequencing clone quantification. At the level of the study: In replicates, RNA from roughly 20,000 or 100,000 naive CD8 cells was divided five ways and four parts were sequenced.

This clonotype was observed a few times. Its cognate antigen is unknown. General study results and limits: In CMV-specific effectors, clones above 20 copies held over 99% of molecules; naive, under 1%. Same-barcode identical TCR molecules could make highly expanded clones look smaller than they are.

Preparation of the bulk TCR libraries relied on previously described methods and listed TCR primers. TCRdb itself ran the PCR reads through MiXCR, one entry per CDR3 protein. The sample yields more than 450,000 distinct CDR3 sequences, about 20% seen once. Sequencing was done on a sample of naive CD8+ T cells from blood, with Jurkat cell RNA spiked in. Subset indicated: FACS-sorted CD8+CD4-CCR7+CD45RA+ naive T cells. This TCR was sampled from a human donor in good health. Some libraries in this study had Jurkat cell RNA spiked in.

The CDR3 coding sequence is TGTGCCAGCAGCCCAGGACTAGCGGTCACCGGGGAGCTGTTTTTT. Protein product: CASSPGLAVTGELFF. The gene calls are TRBV11-2 and TRBJ2-2; TRBD2 matches 10 bases. This CDR3 region has 15 residues. V was clipped by 5 bases and J by 4 bases; unmatched bases: 4. The germline V gene encodes CDR1 SGHAT and CDR2 FQNNGV.